This T cell receptor (beta chain) appears in the sequencing data of a study of OX40 agonist ivuxolimab in advanced cancers. Study context: The patients got ivuxolimab, which is an agonistic anti-OX40 (CD134) antibody.

The CDR3 runs 13 residues. V gave up 4 bases and J gave up 7 bases, with 11 bases separating them. Looked up from germline, CDR1 is GTSNPN and CDR2 is SVGIG (reference sequence). The protocol was immunoSEQ multiplex PCR, while the TCRdb copy is restricted to in-frame clones and leaves out a portion. The sample lists 35,000 to 55,000 clones; around 94% were seen once. The starting material was CD4+ or CD8+ T cells sorted from blood, obtained in a trial of the OX40 agonist ivuxolimab. This sequence was found in an adult with an advanced solid tumor such as melanoma, head and neck, liver or kidney cancer. This rearrangement joins TRBV30 to TRBJ1-6; D gene ambiguous. CDR3 in DNA: TGTGCCTGGACCGGACTGGGAAATTCACCCCTCCACTTT. Amino acid sequence: CAWTGLGNSPLHF.